Presented here are 25 T cell receptor beta chains from one specimen sequenced in a study of neurological immune-mediated disorders. TCRdb fed the 5' RACE reads into MiXCR, producing one record per CDR3 protein. This sample has tens of thousands of distinct CDR3 sequences, with under 20% found just once. The specimen was PBMCs. Every receptor here comes from a woman aged 35 to 49 in good health.

This clonotype was recorded at least ten times. V gene TRBV5-1 combines with J gene TRBJ2-1; 9 nucleotides agree with TRBD2. The J segment lost 7 bases and the V segment lost 4 bases, leaving 6 bases of the junction unmatched. The germline V gene encodes CDR1 SGHRS and CDR2 YFSETQ. The CDR3 has 14 amino acids. DNA of the CDR3: TGCGCCAGCAGCCGCGGGGGGGCGAGGAATGAGCAGTTCTTC. Its translation is CASSRGGARNEQFF. The entire variable domain, with the rest obtained from reference TRBV5-1 and TRBJ2-1, is as follows: KAGVTQTPRYLIKTRGQQVTLSCSPISGHRSVSWYQQTPGQGLQFLFEYFSETQRNKGNFPGRFSGRQFSNSRSEMNVSTLELGDSALYLCASSRGGARNEQFFGPGTRLTVL.

This clonotype has ten or more counts. The chain has TRBV2 and TRBJ1-6; TRBD1 aligns across 7 bases. The germline V gene has CDR1 SNHLY and CDR2 FYNNEI. With V trimmed by 7 bases and J by 6 bases, 9 bases remained unmatched. The CDR3 loop spans 15 amino acids. The CDR3 region has the DNA TGTGCCAGCACAAGGTACAACAGGGGTAATTCACCCCTCCACTTT. Translating it yields CASTRYNRGNSPLHF.

CDR3 nucleotide sequence: TGTGCCAGCAGTAGCCCGGGGGGGGGTCAGCCCCAGCATTTT. This gives the protein CASSSPGGGQPQHF. The V and J genes are TRBV6-2 or TRBV6-3 and TRBJ1-5, with D possibly matching TRBD1 (5 bases). Germline CDR1 reads MNHEY; CDR2 reads SVGEGT. V gave up 5 bases and J gave up 6 bases, with 14 bases separating them. The CDR3 length is 14 residues.

There are many counts of this clonotype. The rearrangement joins TRBV7-2 to TRBJ1-6; no clear D gene. V was clipped by 2 bases and J by 5 bases, with 7 bases between them. Germline V gene lookup returns CDR1 SGHTA and CDR2 FQGNSA. This CDR3 contains 14 residues. CDR3 loop: CASSLNSDNSPLHF. The CDR3, as DNA: TGTGCCAGCAGCTTAAACAGCGATAATTCACCCCTCCACTTT.

This clonotype was counted at least ten times. CDR3 bases: TGTGCCAGCAGCCCGACAGCCAACACTGAAGCTTTCTTT. It codes for CASSPTANTEAFF. The genes are TRBV12-3 or TRBV12-4 and TRBJ1-1, with D perhaps matching TRBD1 (5 bases). V dropped 6 bases and J dropped 2 bases, with 10 bases sitting between them. The CDR3 is made up of 13 amino acids.

This clonotype was counted many times. The J gene is TRBJ1-1, the V gene TRBV20-1; D is undetermined. The CDR3 contains 17 residues. CDR1 is DFQATT and CDR2 is SNEGSKA in the germline V gene (reference sequence). Between the trimmed V and J ends, which lost 0 bases and 1 base, there was a span of 18 bases. Written as DNA, the CDR3 is TGCAGTGCTAGAGAATGGAGAGGGATTATTTCGAACACTGAAGCTTTCTTT. Translation: CSAREWRGIISNTEAFF.

This clonotype occurred many times. CDR3 amino acids: CASSYGGTHTGELFF. DNA for the CDR3: TGTGCCAGCAGTTACGGGGGCACCCACACCGGGGAGCTGTTTTTT. The V gene is TRBV6-5, the J gene TRBJ2-2; a possible D gene is TRBD1 (6 bases). Germline assignment: CDR1 MNHEY and CDR2 SVGAGI. V was pared by 2 bases and J by 3 bases, with 10 bases between. The CDR3 has 15 amino acids.

This clonotype appeared many times. V and J are TRBV7-7 and TRBJ2-2, with TRBD1 matching over 8 bases. The germline V gene has CDR1 SSHAT and CDR2 FNYEAQ (reference sequence). This CDR3 comprises 14 residues. DNA of the CDR3: TGTGCTACCCAGGGGGCTAAGAACACCGGGGAGCTGTTTTTT. Encoded protein: CATQGAKNTGELFF.

Ten or more counts support this clonotype. The chain uses TRBV7-2 and TRBJ1-2; D ambiguous. The CDR3 runs 14 residues. Germline loops: CDR1 SGHTA, CDR2 FQGNSA. V was trimmed by 0 bases and J by 4 bases, leaving 9 bases between them. CDR3 in amino acids: CASSLAGSRYGYTF. The CDR3 DNA is TGTGCCAGCAGCTTAGCCGGGTCTCGCTATGGCTACACCTTC.

This clonotype was observed once. The chain has TRBV10-3 and TRBJ2-1; 8 bases map to TRBD2. Germline values: CDR1 ENHRY, CDR2 SYGVKD. The CDR3 spans 16 residues. The V and J ends lost 6 bases and 8 bases, in that order; junction bases with no gene match: 15. Here the CDR3 DNA reads TGTGCCATCAGGCGGGGGTCGCAGCGGGAGTCAGATGAGCAGTTCTTC. It yields the protein CAIRRGSQRESDEQFF.

In its sample, this clonotype was seen many times. The CDR3 DNA follows: TGTGCCAGCAGCTCTCGGACAGGGGAGAATGTAAGGCCCCCCTACGAGCAGTACTTC. As protein: CASSSRTGENVRPPYEQYF. The chain carries TRBV5-6 and TRBJ2-7; TRBD1 aligns across 9 bases. The CDR3 runs to 19 residues. Germline V lookup: CDR1 SGHDT, CDR2 YYEEEE. With 3 bases clipped from V and 2 bases from J, the junction kept 18 bases outside the gene matches.

This clonotype was detected many times. J is TRBJ2-1 and V is TRBV20-1; D may be TRBD1 or TRBD2 (5 bases each). The germline V and J ends were trimmed by 6 bases and 0 bases, with 24 bases remaining between them. Germline loops: CDR1 DFQATT, CDR2 SNEGSKA (reference sequence). The CDR3 has 18 residues. The CDR3 here is CSASVGVLWENSYNEQFF. The CDR3 DNA reads as TGCAGTGCCAGCGTGGGGGTCTTGTGGGAGAACTCCTACAATGAGCAGTTCTTC.

This clonotype was observed at least ten times. V usage is TRBV29-1 and J usage is TRBJ2-3; no definite D call. V was pared by 0 bases and J by 5 bases, with 6 bases between. CDR1 is SQVTM and CDR2 is ANQGSEA in the germline V gene. The CDR3 is made up of 12 amino acids. In DNA form, the CDR3 reads TGCAGCGTTGAAGATCCTAAAGATACGCAGTATTTT. The encoded protein is CSVEDPKDTQYF.

The chain joins TRBV4-3 to TRBJ1-1; TRBD1 matches 11 bases. The J segment lost 11 bases and the V segment lost 4 bases, leaving 3 bases of the junction unmatched. Per the germline V gene, CDR1 is LGHNA and CDR2 is YSLEER. This CDR3 region has 12 residues. CDR3 sequence (DNA): TGCGCCAGCAGCCTCGGACAGGGGGCGGCTTTCTTT. The encoded protein is CASSLGQGAAFF.

This clonotype was counted many times. V usage is TRBV15 and J usage is TRBJ1-3; D possibly corresponds to TRBD1 (6 bases). From germline, CDR1 is LNHNV and CDR2 YYDKDF (reference sequence). This CDR3 has 15 residues. The ends were cut back, 0 bases at V and 7 bases at J, with 13 bases in the middle. CDR3: CATSRDPAGANTIYF. CDR3 coding DNA: TGTGCCACCAGCAGAGATCCGGCAGGGGCTAACACCATATATTTT. Full variable domain (outside the CDR3, taken from reference TRBV15 and TRBJ1-3): DAMVIQNPRYQVTQFGKPVTLSCSQTLNHNVMYWYQQKSSQAPKLLFHYYDKDFNNEADTPDNFQSRRPNTSFCFLDIRSPGLGDTAMYLCATSRDPAGANTIYFGEGSWLTVV.

This clonotype has a count of ten or more. The chain links TRBV20-1 to TRBJ2-5, with 8 positions matching TRBD1. Germline values: CDR1 DFQATT, CDR2 SNEGSKA (reference sequence). The CDR3 contains 16 residues. V shed 3 bases and J 5 bases; nucleotides not matched to a gene: 14. The CDR3 is CSASSPNRGDGETQYF. For the CDR3, the DNA is TGCAGTGCTAGTTCACCTAACAGGGGGGATGGTGAGACCCAGTACTTC.

This clonotype was recorded many times. The chain carries TRBV12-3 or TRBV12-4 and TRBJ1-2; D is unresolved. Trimming pared 5 bases from V and 6 bases from J, leaving 16 bases between. The CDR3 runs 14 residues. The CDR3 bases are TGTGCCAGCAGTCCACAGACCCTCCCAAATGGCTACACCTTC. It is translated as CASSPQTLPNGYTF.

The sample holds one count of this clonotype. The V and J genes are TRBV7-9 and TRBJ2-1; TRBD2 might be the D (6 bases). The V and J ends lost 5 bases and 9 bases respectively, with 20 bases between them. This CDR3 comprises 15 residues. Germline V lookup: CDR1 SEHNR, CDR2 FQNEAQ (reference sequence). The CDR3: CASSPLGGERSEQFF. The CDR3 DNA is TGTGCCAGCAGCCCCCTAGGCGGGGAAAGGAGTGAGCAGTTCTTC. Together with reference TRBV7-9 and TRBJ2-1, the CDR3 gives the full variable domain: DTGVSQNPRHKITKRGQNVTFRCDPISEHNRLYWYRQTLGQGPEFLTYFQNEAQLEKSRLLSDRFSAERPKGSFSTLEIQRTEQGDSAMYLCASSPLGGERSEQFFGPGTRLTVL.

In DNA form, the CDR3 reads TGTGCCAGCAGCCAAATCCAGGCCTATGGCTACACCTTC. It encodes CASSQIQAYGYTF. The genes are TRBV3-1 and TRBJ1-2; D unclear. CDR1 and CDR2 from the germline V gene are LGHDT and YNNKEL (reference sequence). Trimming took off 2 bases at V and 4 bases at J, with 8 bases between the two ends. The CDR3 spans 13 residues. The variable domain in full, with the rest retrieved from reference TRBV3-1 and TRBJ1-2, is DTAVSQTPKYLVTQMGNDKSIKCEQNLGHDTMYWYKQDSKKFLKIMFSYNNKELIINETVPNRFSPKSPDKAHLNLHINSLELGDSAVYFCASSQIQAYGYTFGSGTRLTVV.

This clonotype was seen repeatedly, ten times or more. CDR3 coding DNA: TGTGCCACCAGTGACCCCCTACAGGGGGCTCATGGCTACACCTTC. Encoded protein: CATSDPLQGAHGYTF. The chain couples TRBV24-1 to TRBJ1-2, with 9 bases matching TRBD1. The CDR3 loop spans 15 amino acids. The germline CDR1 and CDR2 sequences are KGHDR and SFDVKD. The V gene end was trimmed by 4 bases and the J gene end by 6 bases; junction bases not matched to a gene: 8.

The chain recombines TRBV7-2 with TRBJ1-6; no clear D gene. The ends were cut back, 1 base at V and 10 bases at J, with 11 bases in the middle. This CDR3 contains 14 residues. Germline lookup yields CDR1 SGHTA and CDR2 FQGNSA. The CDR3 protein is CASSLVAEGSPLHF. CDR3 nucleotides: TGTGCCAGCAGCTTAGTAGCCGAGGGCTCACCCCTCCACTTT.

The sample holds many counts of this clonotype. V gene TRBV2 combines with J gene TRBJ2-3; 8 bases fit TRBD2. The length of the CDR3 is 16 residues. V was clipped by 2 bases and J by 5 bases; unmatched bases: 9. The V gene's germline CDR1 is SNHLY and CDR2 FYNNEI. The CDR3 DNA follows: TGTGCCAGCAGTGAATTGGCTGGGCTAGCGGGAGATACGCAGTATTTT. It translates to CASSELAGLAGDTQYF.

This clonotype was detected many times. The chain links TRBV5-6 to TRBJ2-4; 8 nucleotides agree with TRBD1. The CDR3 covers 17 residues. V gave up 4 bases and J gave up 0 bases; unmatched junction bases: 9. Germline V gives CDR1 SGHDT, CDR2 YYEEEE. The DNA for the CDR3 is TGTGCCAGCAGCACCACAGGGGGAGAGCGAGCCAAAAACATTCAGTACTTC. Protein sequence: CASSTTGGERAKNIQYF.

This clonotype was seen many times. A single base separates this from a much larger clone, so it may be a read error. This sequence joins TRBV6-5 and TRBJ2-3; 7 bases align to TRBD1. The V gene's germline CDR1 is MNHEY and CDR2 SVGAGI. Trimming removed 8 bases from V and 2 bases from J; junction bases left unmatched: 10. The CDR3 extends over 15 amino acids. CDR3 sequence reads: CASRRTGKFTDTQYF. DNA for the CDR3: TGTGCCAGCCGGCGGACAGGCAAATTCACAGATACGCAGTATTTT.

This clonotype appeared many times. The chain carries TRBV20-1 and TRBJ2-5; 8 bases are shared with TRBD2. From germline, CDR1 is DFQATT and CDR2 SNEGSKA (reference sequence). V trimming: 6 bases; J trimming: 0 bases; junction bases outside the gene matches: 12. There are 16 residues in the CDR3. CDR3 protein: CSALLSSGGNQETQYF. CDR3 nucleotides: TGCAGTGCCCTCCTTTCAAGCGGGGGTAACCAAGAGACCCAGTACTTC.